The T cell receptor beta chain described here comes from a study of blood T cell repertoires in COVID-19. This clone occurred a few times. The repertoire was sequenced with immunoSEQ multiplex PCR; TCRdb's copy has only in-frame clones and lacks some. Of about 80,000 clones in the sample, less than 85% were seen once. This CDR3 spans 14 amino acids. Trimming removed 1 base from V and 3 bases from J, with 10 bases in between. CDR1 is SGHNT and CDR2 is YENEEA in the germline V gene. Sequences were obtained from peripheral blood. V usage is TRBV11-3 and J usage is TRBJ2-7; D gene ambiguous. The clonotype was recovered from a man between 65 and 85 years old with active or convalescent COVID-19. The CDR3 DNA reads TGTGCCAGCAGCTTAGGACTTTCGAACTACGAGCAGTACTTC. Amino acids: CASSLGLSNYEQYF.